Listed below are T cell receptor beta chains from one sample, sequenced in a study of breast tumors, draining lymph nodes, adjacent tissues. TCRdb called the multiplex PCR reads again in MiXCR, with one record for every CDR3 protein. The sample includes around 130,000 distinct CDR3 sequences, 20% of them seen just once. The sequenced sample was axillary lymph node tissue. These receptors came from a female donor with breast cancer. Some clones in this sample may be carry-over from other donors' samples. CDR3s include the opening cysteine and the closing phenylalanine or tryptophan. The D gene is left open where the match is weak. Size is omitted from some rows. Given values are once, few, many or a class for expanded clones.

>.|TRBJ1-2|many|TRBV20-1
TGCAGTGCTCGGGAGGCCAACTATGGCTACACCTTC
CSAREANYGYTF
>.|TRBJ2-7|.|TRBV14
TGTGCCAGCAGCCAAGATTCGGGGCCCGCCTACGAGCAGTACTTC
CASSQDSGPAYEQYF
>.|TRBJ2-1|.|TRBV3-1
TGTGCCAGCAGCCAGGCTCTTTCGGGGCTCTTAGGAAATGAGCAGTTCTTC
CASSQALSGLLGNEQFF
>.|TRBJ2-3|.|TRBV28
TGTGCCAGCAGTACCACACGGAACACAGATACGCAGTATTTT
CASSTTRNTDTQYF
>.|TRBJ1-5|.|TRBV3-1
TGTGCCAGCAGCGATGGGGCAGCTTATAGCAATCAGCCCCAGCATTTT
CASSDGAAYSNQPQHF
>TRBD1|TRBJ1-5|many|TRBV28
TGTGCCAGCAGTACCGGGACAGGGGGAACGGGTCAGCCCCAGCATTTT
CASSTGTGGTGQPQHF
>TRBD2|TRBJ2-3|many|TRBV6-5
TGTGCCAGCAGTGACTCACAACTAGCGAAAAGCACAGATACGCAGTATTTT
CASSDSQLAKSTDTQYF
>TRBD1|TRBJ1-5|many|TRBV20-1
TGCAGTGCTAAAAGTGACAGGGGTAATCAGCCCCAGCATTTT
CSAKSDRGNQPQHF
>.|TRBJ2-5|many|TRBV7-8
TGTGCCAGCAGCTTAGATGCGGGGTTAGAGACCCAGTACTTC
CASSLDAGLETQYF
>.|TRBJ1-4|many|TRBV12-3/TRBV12-4
TGTGCCAGCAGAGAGGACGGATCAACTAATGAAAAACTGTTTTTT
CASREDGSTNEKLFF
>.|TRBJ1-3|.|TRBV3-1
TGTGCCAGCAGCCATAAAACTGGAAACACCATATATTTT
CASSHKTGNTIYF
>.|TRBJ1-4|.|TRBV27
TGTGCCGGCAGTTTGCAGGCGCGGGTTGAAAAACTGTTTTTT
CAGSLQARVEKLFF
>TRBD1|TRBJ1-6|many|TRBV2
TGTGCCAGCAGTAAAGACCGACAGGGCAATTCACCCCTCCACTTT
CASSKDRQGNSPLHF
>.|TRBJ1-5|many|TRBV2
TGTGCCAGCAGTGATTACCAGGGAGGCAATCAGCCCCAGCATTTT
CASSDYQGGNQPQHF
>.|TRBJ2-1|many|TRBV10-3
TGTGCCATCAGTGAGGCGACCAACTCCTACAATGAGCAGTTCTTC
CAISEATNSYNEQFF
>TRBD2|TRBJ2-2|.|TRBV20-1
TGCAGTGCCGCCCTTAGCGGGAGAACGGGCGGGGAGCTGTTTTTT
CSAALSGRTGGELFF
>.|TRBJ1-5|.|TRBV6-1
TGTGCCAGCAGTGTGCCGAATCAGCCCCAGCATTTT
CASSVPNQPQHF
>TRBD1|TRBJ2-3|many|TRBV20-1
TGCAGTGCTAGAGATTCGTACCGGGACAGGGTGACAGATACGCAGTATTTT
CSARDSYRDRVTDTQYF
>.|TRBJ2-7|many|TRBV4-1
TGCGCCAGCAGCCAAGATAGGGGGGGCAGCCTAGCCTACGAGCAGTACTTC
CASSQDRGGSLAYEQYF
>.|TRBJ1-2|many|TRBV24-1
TGTGCCACCAGTGACCCAGGGACCTATGGCTACACCTTC
CATSDPGTYGYTF
>TRBD1|TRBJ2-1|many|TRBV6-1
TGTGCCAGCAGAGGGACAGGGGGATACAATGAGCAGTTCTTC
CASRGTGGYNEQFF
>TRBD1|TRBJ2-3|many|TRBV28
TGTGCCAGCAGTCTCCTCGGGACAGGGAGCAATACGCAGTATTTT
CASSLLGTGSNTQYF
>.|TRBJ1-2|many|TRBV3-1
TGTGCCAGCAGCCAAGAGCTGCTGAGTAGCTACACCTTC
CASSQELLSSYTF